This T cell receptor (beta chain) originates from a study of T cell repertoires in cytomegalovirus infection. Study as a whole: CMV infection together with matching HLA type was indicated by public TCR beta signatures.

Whole-study findings and limits: Frequencies of public TCR beta families were cumulated, and this identified carriers of CMV plus the relevant HLA. It was HLA-C-restricted CMV-specific TCR beta clonotypes that dominated the response ex vivo.

The germline V gene has CDR1 MNHNS and CDR2 SASEGT. The CDR3 runs to 14 residues. With 6 bases removed from V and 2 bases from J, the gap between germline ends came to 14 bases. For this clonotype: Its specificity is not known.

TCRdb processed the reads anew with MiXCR; each CDR3 protein has one entry. Of 270,000 or so distinct CDR3 sequences listed, about a sixth are singletons. This clonotype was sampled from a human donor in good health (CMV status not recorded). Some clones in this sample may be carry-over from other donors' samples. This chain links TRBV6-1 with TRBJ2-7; D may be TRBD1 (6 bases). Sequenced: CD8+ T cells from PBMCs. CDR3 nucleotide sequence: TGTGCCAGCAGCCCGGGACATCCGACCTACGAGCAGTACTTC. It yields the protein CASSPGHPTYEQYF.